This TCR beta chain was sequenced in a study of T cells in Graves' hyperthyroidism and ophthalmopathy. Study-wide background: Blood was drawn when the patient was first diagnosed and still untreated. Findings and limits, study-wide: Most thyroid clonotypes that were expanded above 0.001 also turned up in blood.

The germline V gene has CDR1 DFQATT and CDR2 SNEGSKA (reference sequence). Trimming pared 1 base from V and 1 base from J, leaving 10 bases between. The CDR3 covers 14 residues. Using RNA transcripts as the source, TCR beta CDR3 regions were amplified. The primer set for the first-round RT-PCR of the TCR CDR3 was HTBI. TCRdb used MiXCR to reprocess the multiplex PCR reads, holding one entry per CDR3 protein. The repertoire includes approximately 530,000 distinct CDR3 sequences, over 15% of them detected once, and about 18% sits in the top ten. This clonotype was detected many times. Its antigen is unidentified. The PBMCs had their origin in more than 9.5 ml of fresh peripheral blood.

Specimen: blood. The J gene is TRBJ2-5, the V gene TRBV20-1; the D gene could be TRBD1 or TRBD2 (6 bases each). The sequence came from a woman aged 18-29 years with Graves' hyperthyroidism. Written as DNA, the CDR3 is TGCAGTGCTAGAGGGGGGGCGCCCCAAGAGACCCAGTACTTC. The encoded protein is CSARGGAPQETQYF.